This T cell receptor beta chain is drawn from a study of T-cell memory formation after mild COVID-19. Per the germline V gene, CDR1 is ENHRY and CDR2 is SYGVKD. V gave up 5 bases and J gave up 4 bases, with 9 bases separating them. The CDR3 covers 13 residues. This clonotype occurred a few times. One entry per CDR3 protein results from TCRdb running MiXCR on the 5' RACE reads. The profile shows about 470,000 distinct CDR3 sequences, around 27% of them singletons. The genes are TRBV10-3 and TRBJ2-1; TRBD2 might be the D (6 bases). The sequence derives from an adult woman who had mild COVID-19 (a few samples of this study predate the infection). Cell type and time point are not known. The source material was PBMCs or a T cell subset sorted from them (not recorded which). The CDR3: CAISISGYNEQFF. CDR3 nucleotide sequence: TGTGCCATCAGTATTAGCGGATACAATGAGCAGTTCTTC.